This section outlines one TCR beta chain sequence together with its context. Only one count was recorded for this clonotype. No antigen is known for it. Base qualities were left out, and no much larger clone turns up one base away. The data were obtained in a study of T-cell memory formation after mild COVID-19 (dated by TCRdb to 2020 to 2023). Background for the entire study: TCR sequence clusters from the two donors were found to be largely donor specific. The cohort comprised two young, previously healthy adult volunteers, one female and one male. Longitudinal TCRalpha and TCRbeta repertoire sequencing tracked T-cell clones expanding and contracting after mild COVID-19 in a couple of donors. Results and caveats for the whole study, not just this receptor: Only a couple of mild cases were covered by the study, and larger cohorts that include severe cases with pre-infection samples were considered necessary. SARS-CoV-2 specificity was not confirmed for the second-wave clones peaking on day 37. Clones contracting from day 15 to 85 had balanced CD4/CD8 phenotypes, while a second wave expanding from day 15 to 37 was biased towards CD4+. The detection of some responding clones in pre-infection memory suggests that pre-existing cross-reactive memory T cells joined the SARS-CoV-2 response. Contracting CD4+ clones were found mainly in CM and EM memory subsets, while CD8+ clones were enriched in EMRA.

Data came from an Illumina NovaSeq 6000. Using 5'RACE with constant-segment primers, TCRalpha and TCRbeta cDNA libraries were constructed, with sample barcodes and unique molecular identifiers added in the process. Trizol reagent was used to extract RNA from every sample. Library amplification was performed in two PCR steps, and a second sample barcode and Illumina TruSeq adapters were introduced in the second step. Libraries were sequenced on an Illumina NovaSeq with 2 x 150 bp paired-end reads. The authors processed their data as follows. The reads were demultiplexed and collapsed into UMI-guided consensus sequences using migec v1.2.7. Using mixcr v2.1.11, UMI consensuses were aligned to TRA and TRB V and J templates and then assembled into clonotypes. A clonotype was counted as expanded or contracted only if both edgeR and NoisET called the change significant, with noise models trained on biological replicates. For edgeR calls, a false discovery rate-adjusted p below 0.01 and a log2 fold-change threshold of 1 were applied. PCA with hierarchical clustering of max-normalized trajectories of the 1000 most abundant clonotypes was used as exploratory dynamics analysis. Separately sequenced CD4+ and CD8+ repertoires were used to assign the CD4 or CD8 phenotype of responding clones. TCRdb passed the public sequencing reads through fastp at Q25 and MiXCR, retaining productive beta sequences. One record per CDR3 amino acid sequence lists the most common genes and DNA. What appears here as the V and J calls and clone size reflects TCRdb's work, not the paper's. The table for this sample lists a few hundred thousand distinct CDR3 sequences; approximately 29% of them were counted only once. The ten largest clones capture roughly 14% of the sample.

Trimming takes 3 bases off V and 6 bases off J; junction bases not matched to a gene: 6. From the cysteine through the phenylalanine, the CDR3 covers 15 amino acids. CDR3 DNA is the only sequence kept; it has 45 bases, read in frame from the first base. Per the germline V gene (reference sequence), SEHNR is the CDR1 and FQNEAQ is the CDR2. Ficoll-Paque density gradient centrifugation was used to isolate PBMCs. The chain couples TRBV7-9 to TRBJ1-4; 8 nucleotides in the junction match TRBD1. Sequenced input: PBMCs or a T cell subset sorted from them (not recorded which). This TCR was recovered from an adult woman who had mild COVID-19 (a few samples of this study predate the infection). The sample titles of this study are shuffled in the database, so cell type and time point are left out; the donor was told from shared clones. The nucleotide sequence is given as TGTGCCAGCAGCTTCGACAGGGGCAGAGATGAAAAACTGTTTTTT. Its protein reads: CASSFDRGRDEKLFF.